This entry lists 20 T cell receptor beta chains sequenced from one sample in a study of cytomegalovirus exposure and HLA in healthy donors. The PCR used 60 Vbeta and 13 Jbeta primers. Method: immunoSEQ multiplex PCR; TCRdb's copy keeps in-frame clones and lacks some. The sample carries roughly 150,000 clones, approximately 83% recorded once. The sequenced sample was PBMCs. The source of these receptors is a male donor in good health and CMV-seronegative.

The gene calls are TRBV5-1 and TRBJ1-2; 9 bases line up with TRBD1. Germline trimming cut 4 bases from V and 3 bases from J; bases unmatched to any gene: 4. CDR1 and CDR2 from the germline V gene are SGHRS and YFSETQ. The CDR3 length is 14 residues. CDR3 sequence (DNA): TGCGCCAGCAGCGTGGGACAGGGCGACTATGGCTACACCTTC. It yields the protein CASSVGQGDYGYTF.

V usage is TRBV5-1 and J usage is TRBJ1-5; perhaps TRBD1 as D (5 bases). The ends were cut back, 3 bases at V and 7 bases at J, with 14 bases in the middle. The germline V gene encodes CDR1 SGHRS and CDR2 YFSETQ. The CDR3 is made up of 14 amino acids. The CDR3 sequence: CASSWGGVGQPQHF. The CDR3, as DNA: TGCGCCAGCAGCTGGGGGGGGGTAGGACAGCCCCAGCATTTT. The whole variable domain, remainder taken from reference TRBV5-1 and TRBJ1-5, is KAGVTQTPRYLIKTRGQQVTLSCSPISGHRSVSWYQQTPGQGLQFLFEYFSETQRNKGNFPGRFSGRQFSNSRSEMNVSTLELGDSALYLCASSWGGVGQPQHFGDGTRLSIL.

The CDR3 DNA reads as TGTGCCTGGAGCGCAGGCTTTGGGCAGTACTTC. The encoded protein is CAWSAGFGQYF. The chain carries TRBV30 and TRBJ2-7; D gene unclear. V lost 3 bases to trimming and J lost 9 bases, with 12 bases between them. This CDR3 spans 11 amino acids. Germline V gives CDR1 GTSNPN, CDR2 SVGIG (reference sequence).

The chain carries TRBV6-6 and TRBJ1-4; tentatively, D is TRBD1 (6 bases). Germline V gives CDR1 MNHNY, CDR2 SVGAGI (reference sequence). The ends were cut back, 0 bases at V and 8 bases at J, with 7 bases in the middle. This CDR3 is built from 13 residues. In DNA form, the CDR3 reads TGTGCCAGCAGTTACTCCACAGGGGAAAAACTGTTTTTT. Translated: CASSYSTGEKLFF.

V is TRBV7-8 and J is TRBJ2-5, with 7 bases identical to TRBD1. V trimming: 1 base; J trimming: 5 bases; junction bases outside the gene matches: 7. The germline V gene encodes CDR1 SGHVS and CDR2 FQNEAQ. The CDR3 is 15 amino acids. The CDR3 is CASSLEAGGVETQYF. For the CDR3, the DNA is TGTGCCAGCAGCTTAGAAGCAGGGGGTGTGGAGACCCAGTACTTC.

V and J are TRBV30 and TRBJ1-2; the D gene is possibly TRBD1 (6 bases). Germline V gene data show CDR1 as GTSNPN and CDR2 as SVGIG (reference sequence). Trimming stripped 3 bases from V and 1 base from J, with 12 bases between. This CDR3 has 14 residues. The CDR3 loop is CAWRDRTVNYGYTF. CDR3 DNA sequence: TGTGCCTGGAGGGATCGGACAGTTAACTATGGCTACACCTTC.

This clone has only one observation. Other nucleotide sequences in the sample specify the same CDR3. CDR3 DNA sequence: TGTGCCAGCTCACCGGGGCGAGATCAGCCCCAGCATTTT. Translated: CASSPGRDQPQHF. The chain is built from TRBV18 and TRBJ1-5, with TRBD1 as a possible D gene (5 bases). Trimming removed 3 bases from V and 5 bases from J, with 8 bases in between. Germline CDR1 reads KGHSH; CDR2 reads LQKENI. CDR3 length equals 13 residues.

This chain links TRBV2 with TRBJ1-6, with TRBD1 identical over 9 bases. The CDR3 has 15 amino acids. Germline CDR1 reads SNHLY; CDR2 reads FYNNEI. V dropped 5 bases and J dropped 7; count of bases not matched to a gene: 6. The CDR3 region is CASSSTGGGNSPLHF. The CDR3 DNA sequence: TGTGCCAGCAGTTCGACAGGGGGTGGGAATTCACCCCTCCACTTT.

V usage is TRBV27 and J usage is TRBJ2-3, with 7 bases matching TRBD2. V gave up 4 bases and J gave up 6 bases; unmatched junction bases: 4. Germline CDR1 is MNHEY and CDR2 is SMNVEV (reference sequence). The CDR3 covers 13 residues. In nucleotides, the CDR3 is TGTGCCAGCAGTTCCAACGGGGGGGATACGCAGTATTTT. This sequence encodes CASSSNGGDTQYF.

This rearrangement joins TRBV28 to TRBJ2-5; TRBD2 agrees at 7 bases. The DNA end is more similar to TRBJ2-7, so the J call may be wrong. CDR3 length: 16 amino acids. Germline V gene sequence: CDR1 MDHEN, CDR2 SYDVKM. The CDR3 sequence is CASRSAVQRGSYEQYF. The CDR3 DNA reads TGTGCCAGCAGGTCGGCAGTACAGCGGGGTTCCTACGAGCAGTACTTC.

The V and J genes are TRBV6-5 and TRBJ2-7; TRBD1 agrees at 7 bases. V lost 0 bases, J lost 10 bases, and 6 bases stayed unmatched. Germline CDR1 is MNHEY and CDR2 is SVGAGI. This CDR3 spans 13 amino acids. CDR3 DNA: TGTGCCAGCAGTTACTCACCCGGGACAGCACAGTACTTC. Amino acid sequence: CASSYSPGTAQYF.

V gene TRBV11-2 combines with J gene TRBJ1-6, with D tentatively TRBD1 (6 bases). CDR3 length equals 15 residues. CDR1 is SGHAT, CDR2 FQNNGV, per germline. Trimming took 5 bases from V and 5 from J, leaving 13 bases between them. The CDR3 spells CASSKTGQNNSPLHF. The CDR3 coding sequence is TGTGCCAGCAGCAAAACTGGACAGAATAATTCACCCCTCCACTTT.

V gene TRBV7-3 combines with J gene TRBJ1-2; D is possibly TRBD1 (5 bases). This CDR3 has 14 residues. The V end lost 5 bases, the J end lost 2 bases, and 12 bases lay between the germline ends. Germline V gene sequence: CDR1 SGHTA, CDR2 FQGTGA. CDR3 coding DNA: TGTGCCAGCAGCCCTACCGGGGGGAACTATGGCTACACCTTC. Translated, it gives CASSPTGGNYGYTF.

CDR3 region: CASSPDRGFWNEKLFF. The CDR3 DNA reads TGTGCCAGCTCGCCCGACAGGGGCTTTTGGAATGAAAAACTGTTTTTT. The chain uses TRBV18 and TRBJ1-4; 8 positions agree with TRBD1. V shed 6 bases and J 5 bases; nucleotides not matched to a gene: 11. Germline values: CDR1 KGHSH, CDR2 LQKENI. The CDR3 runs 16 residues.

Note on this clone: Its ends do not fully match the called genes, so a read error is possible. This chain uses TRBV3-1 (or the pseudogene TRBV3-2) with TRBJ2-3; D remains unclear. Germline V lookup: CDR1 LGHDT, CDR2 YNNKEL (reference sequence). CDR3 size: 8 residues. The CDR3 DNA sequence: TGTGCCAGCAGCCCTTCGGATTTT. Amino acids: CASSPSDF.

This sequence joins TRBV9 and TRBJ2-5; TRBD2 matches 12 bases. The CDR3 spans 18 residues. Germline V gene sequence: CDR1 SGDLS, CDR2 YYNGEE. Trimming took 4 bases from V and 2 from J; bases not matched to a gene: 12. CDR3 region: CASSPQVASGGVQETQYF. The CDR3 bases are TGTGCCAGCAGCCCCCAGGTAGCTAGCGGGGGGGTACAAGAGACCCAGTACTTC.

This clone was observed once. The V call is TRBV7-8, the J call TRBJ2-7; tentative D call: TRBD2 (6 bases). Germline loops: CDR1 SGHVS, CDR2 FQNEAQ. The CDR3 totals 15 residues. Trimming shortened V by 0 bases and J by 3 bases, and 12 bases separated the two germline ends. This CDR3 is CASSLARGRSYEQYF. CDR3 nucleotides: TGTGCCAGCAGCTTAGCGCGGGGCAGGAGCTACGAGCAGTACTTC.

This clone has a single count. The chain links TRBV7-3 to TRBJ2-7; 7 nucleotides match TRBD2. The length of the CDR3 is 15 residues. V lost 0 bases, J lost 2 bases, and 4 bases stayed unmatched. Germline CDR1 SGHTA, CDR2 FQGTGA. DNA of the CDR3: TGTGCCAGCAGCTTAACAGCGGGACCCACCTACGAGCAGTACTTC. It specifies CASSLTAGPTYEQYF.

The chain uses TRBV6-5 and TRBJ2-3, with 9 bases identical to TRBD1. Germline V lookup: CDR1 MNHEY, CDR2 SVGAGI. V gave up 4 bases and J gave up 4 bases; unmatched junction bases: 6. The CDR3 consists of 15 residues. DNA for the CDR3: TGTGCCAGCAGTTGGGGGGACAGGGTACCAGATACGCAGTATTTT. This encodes CASSWGDRVPDTQYF.

This CDR3 reads CASSSGGRSTGELFF. In DNA, the CDR3 is TGCGCCAGTTCTAGCGGGGGAAGAAGCACCGGGGAGCTGTTTTTT. The V gene is TRBV5-1, the J gene TRBJ2-2, with 10 bases lining up with TRBD2. J lost 4 bases, V lost 8 bases, and 8 bases had no gene match. The CDR3 covers 15 residues. CDR1 is SGHRS and CDR2 is YFSETQ in the germline V gene. Looking up the rest from reference TRBV5-1 and TRBJ2-2 gives the full variable domain: KAGVTQTPRYLIKTRGQQVTLSCSPISGHRSVSWYQQTPGQGLQFLFEYFSETQRNKGNFPGRFSGRQFSNSRSEMNVSTLELGDSALYLCASSSGGRSTGELFFGEGSRLTVL.